This TCR beta chain stems from a study of response to subunit inactivated influenza vaccine. This clonotype was seen only a few times. The CDR3 length is 15 residues. V trimming: 1 base; J trimming: 6 bases; junction bases outside the gene matches: 2. Per the germline V gene, CDR1 is LGHNA and CDR2 is YNFKEQ. TCRdb reanalysed the RT-PCR reads using MiXCR and keeps one entry per CDR3 protein. The sample consists of roughly 550,000 distinct CDR3 sequences, 20% to 25% of them appearing once. These data also featured in a second study, about T cells expressing NK-cell markers. As that study records: Beta-chain TCR cDNA was generated via 5'RACE template switching with UMIs. Sorted CD3+CD56-NKG2C+, CD3+CD56+NKG2C+ and CD3+CD56+NKG2C- T cells supplied the TCR beta repertoires. There were a handful of donors in whom these clonotypes also led the CD3+CD56-NKG2C+ fraction.

The TCR sequence derives from a man over 45 who received an inactivated influenza vaccine. Sequences were derived from CD4+ T cells sorted from PBMCs, sampled less than 13 days after vaccination. The chain joins TRBV4-2 to TRBJ1-6, with TRBD1 matching 8 bases. CDR3 DNA sequence: TGTGCCAGCAGCCAAGTGGGACAGGTTAATTCACCCCTCCACTTT. It yields the protein CASSQVGQVNSPLHF.